This TCR beta chain came from a study of graft-versus-host responses after intestinal transplantation. Notes on the study in general: Allograft clonal ratios (graft-versus-host to host-versus-graft) were high in patients who had graft-donor T cell macrochimerism. Researchers found GvH clones in recipient marrow, and some showed up first in ileum or blood.

Measured with immunoSEQ multiplex PCR; TCRdb has only the in-frame clones, and not every one. The data show 80,000 to 95,000 clones, 75% to 95% seen once. Germline CDR1 reads MGHRA; CDR2 reads YSYEKL. The CDR3 contains 13 residues. The germline V and J ends were trimmed by 8 bases and 8 bases, with 16 bases remaining between them. Turning to this clone: Its target is unknown.

The clonotype was recovered from a human donor who received an intestinal transplant. Sequenced material: unstimulated CD8+ T cells sorted from spleen or lymph node cells, taken before intestinal transplant. The V call is TRBV4-1, the J call TRBJ2-1, with D possibly TRBD2 on 6 matching bases. The CDR3 region has the DNA TGCGCCAGCGGGCTCCACGGGAGTGATGAGCAGTTCTTC. Protein: CASGLHGSDEQFF.